Following are 16 T cell receptor beta chains from one sample sequenced in a study of blood T cell repertoires in COVID-19. The protocol was immunoSEQ multiplex PCR, while the TCRdb copy is restricted to in-frame clones and leaves out a portion. Of a few hundred thousand clones listed, roughly 89% are singletons. What was sequenced was peripheral blood. These receptors all stem from an older woman with COVID-19, enrolled during active disease.

This chain joins TRBV6-5 and TRBJ2-7; 7 nucleotides match TRBD1. CDR3 length: 15 residues. Germline trimming cut 5 bases from V and 2 bases from J; bases unmatched to any gene: 9. CDR1 is MNHEY, CDR2 SVGAGI, per germline. The CDR3 nucleotides read TGTGCCAGCAGTCAACAGGGACAGCCAACCTACGAGCAGTACTTC. As protein: CASSQQGQPTYEQYF.

The V gene is TRBV5-8, the J gene TRBJ1-6; D ambiguous. This CDR3 has 15 residues. Germline V lookup: CDR1 SGHTS, CDR2 YDEGEE. V shed 6 bases and J shed 4 bases, with 14 bases lying between them. The CDR3 nucleotides are TGTGCCAGCACCCCACGAGGAGGGTATAATTCACCCCTCCACTTT. Translating it yields CASTPRGGYNSPLHF.

This clone was observed a handful of times. The V call is TRBV19, the J call TRBJ2-7; TRBD1 matches at 9 bases. The CDR3 loop spans 16 amino acids. The ends lost 4 bases at V and 2 bases at J; junction bases unmatched: 9. Germline V CDR1 and CDR2: LNHDA, SQIVND (reference sequence). CDR3 loop: CASSNPTGGVTYEQYF. DNA for the CDR3: TGTGCCAGTAGTAATCCAACAGGGGGCGTAACCTACGAGCAGTACTTC.

The chain employs TRBV24-1 and TRBJ2-1; 13 nucleotides match TRBD2. V lost 4 bases, J lost 4 bases, and 0 bases stayed unmatched. There are 15 residues in the CDR3. Looked up from germline, CDR1 is KGHDR and CDR2 is SFDVKD. CDR3 coding DNA: TGTGCCACCAGTGAGGGACTAGCGGGGTACAATGAGCAGTTCTTC. It codes for CATSEGLAGYNEQFF.

The rearrangement joins TRBV20-1 to TRBJ2-1, with unresolved D. The V gene's germline CDR1 is DFQATT and CDR2 SNEGSKA (reference sequence). This CDR3 comprises 11 residues. Between the trimmed V and J ends, which lost 0 bases and 10 bases, there was a span of 7 bases. CDR3 nucleotides: TGCAGTGCTAGAGATAAAATGGAGCAGTTCTTC. This sequence encodes CSARDKMEQFF.

There are a few counts of this clone. V gene TRBV2 combines with J gene TRBJ1-2, with D tentatively TRBD1 (6 bases). Per the germline V gene, CDR1 is SNHLY and CDR2 is FYNNEI. V shed 5 bases and J shed 5 bases, with 18 bases lying between them. CDR3 length equals 15 residues. The CDR3 DNA reads TGTGCCAGCAGTAGCCCGGGGTCAGGGGCTTATGGCTACACCTTC. Amino acids: CASSSPGSGAYGYTF.

V usage is TRBV11-2 and J usage is TRBJ1-3; 7 bases agree with TRBD1. This CDR3 has 15 residues. Germline CDR1 reads SGHAT; CDR2 reads FQNNGV. V gave up 3 bases and J gave up 4 bases; unmatched junction bases: 6. CDR3 sequence: CASSLSGTVGNTIYF. The CDR3 DNA reads TGTGCCAGCAGCTTGTCGGGGACAGTAGGAAACACCATATATTTT.

The CDR3 DNA sequence: TGTGCCAGCAGCCCGGGACAGGGGGCAGGCGAGCAGTACTTC. Its protein product is CASSPGQGAGEQYF. This chain uses TRBV3-1 (or the pseudogene TRBV3-2) with TRBJ2-7; 12 positions agree with TRBD1. The V gene end was trimmed by 4 bases and the J gene end by 6 bases; junction bases not matched to a gene: 4. The CDR3 runs to 14 residues. The germline V gene has CDR1 LGHDT and CDR2 YNNKEL (reference sequence).

This clone has a single count. This chain links TRBV18 with TRBJ2-7, with D perhaps matching TRBD1 (5 bases). CDR1 and CDR2 (germline): KGHSH, LQKENI. The V end lost 0 bases, the J end lost 3 bases, and 18 bases lay between the germline ends. The CDR3 has 17 residues. The CDR3 loop reads CASSPPRNLGRGYEQYF. CDR3 DNA sequence: TGTGCCAGCTCACCACCGCGGAACCTGGGAAGGGGCTACGAGCAGTACTTC.

The genes are TRBV19 and TRBJ2-1; TRBD1 aligns across 7 bases. The V gene end was trimmed by 2 bases and the J gene end by 4 bases; junction bases not matched to a gene: 2. Germline CDR1 and CDR2: LNHDA and SQIVND (reference sequence). The CDR3 is 14 residues long. The CDR3 nucleotides read TGTGCCAGTAGTATACAACAGGGGTACAATGAGCAGTTCTTC. It translates to CASSIQQGYNEQFF.

The chain couples TRBV7-8 to TRBJ2-1; 7 bases fit TRBD1. This CDR3 region has 14 residues. The germline V gene encodes CDR1 SGHVS and CDR2 FQNEAQ. J lost 0 bases, V lost 8 bases, and 4 bases had no gene match. In nucleotides, the CDR3 is TGTGCCAGCCTCCGGGACAGCTCCTACAATGAGCAGTTCTTC. Its protein is CASLRDSSYNEQFF.

This clone was recorded once. The CDR3 coding sequence is TGTGCCAGCAGCCAAGATTGGCCAGACAAAACTTTTAACACTGAAGCTTTCTTT. Protein sequence: CASSQDWPDKTFNTEAFF. The V gene is TRBV3-1 (or the pseudogene TRBV3-2), the J gene TRBJ1-1; D gene unclear. The germline CDR1 and CDR2 sequences are LGHDT and YNNKEL (reference sequence). This CDR3 is 18 amino acids long. V was trimmed by 0 bases and J by 2 bases, leaving 19 bases between them.

The chain employs TRBV6-1 and TRBJ1-5; the D is unclear. This CDR3 has 16 residues. Germline V gene sequence: CDR1 MNHNS, CDR2 SASEGT. Trimming pared 3 bases from V and 0 bases from J, leaving 12 bases between. This chain's CDR3 is CASSDLTDYSNQPQHF. The CDR3 DNA sequence: TGTGCCAGCAGTGATCTTACAGACTATAGCAATCAGCCCCAGCATTTT.

V and J are TRBV6-1 and TRBJ1-2; no reliable D call. Germline assignment: CDR1 MNHNS and CDR2 SASEGT. This CDR3 has 15 amino acids. Trimming cost V 1 base and J 2 bases, with 11 bases left between them. The CDR3 DNA follows: TGTGCCAGCAGTGAAGGGAGAGGGAGAAACTATGGCTACACCTTC. It codes for CASSEGRGRNYGYTF.

The chain carries TRBV6-5 and TRBJ1-5; 7 nucleotides align to TRBD1. The CDR3 spans 12 residues. Germline CDR1 MNHEY, CDR2 SVGAGI. V shed 8 bases and J 6 bases; nucleotides not matched to a gene: 4. The CDR3, as DNA: TGTGCCAGCGGGACAGCGGGTCAGCCCCAGCATTTT. This gives the protein CASGTAGQPQHF.

The V gene is TRBV7-3, the J gene TRBJ1-6; 7 nucleotides line up with TRBD1. The V and J ends lost 4 bases and 7 bases, in that order; junction bases with no gene match: 10. CDR3 length equals 16 residues. Per the germline V gene, CDR1 is SGHTA and CDR2 is FQGTGA. The CDR3 here is CASSWGQPGPNSPLHF. DNA for the CDR3: TGTGCCAGCAGCTGGGGACAGCCGGGACCGAATTCACCCCTCCACTTT.